This T cell receptor (beta chain) was sequenced for a study of T cell responses to AZD1222 COVID-19 vaccine. The study, taken as a whole, reports: Mostly white British, mostly female donors; authors suggested clonal diversity may be underestimated. Every sample of the repertoires postdated the peak T cell response.

Generated by immunoSEQ multiplex PCR, the TCRdb table keeps only in-frame clones and is missing some. This sample has over 120,000 clones, with around 92% found just once. For this clone: Antigen unknown.

The CDR3 runs 14 residues. V lost 5 bases and J lost 0, with 10 bases in between. The V gene's germline CDR1 is SGHVS and CDR2 FQNEAQ. The V call is TRBV7-8, the J call TRBJ1-1, with D uncertain. The source is an adult who received the AZD1222 COVID-19 vaccine. The sample in question was peripheral blood, obtained 28 days after the second AZD1222 dose. The CDR3 reads CASSVTSMNTEAFF. The CDR3 DNA sequence: TGTGCCAGCAGCGTGACTAGCATGAACACTGAAGCTTTCTTT.